The entry below gives a single TCR beta chain sequence along with its context. Its matching antigen is unknown. The data are from a study of T cell responses to AZD1222 COVID-19 vaccine. Broader study findings: CD4 TCRs associated with vaccination spanned spike, dominating at 160-218 and 743-854. In the spike-specific TCR repertoire, nearly half reportedly target unmutated variant regions. Of the AZD1222 recipients, only five to seven were seropositive at baseline. Females made up more of the donors, who were largely white British, and clonal diversity may have come out too low.

V was trimmed by 2 bases and J by 1 base, leaving 9 bases between them. CDR1 and CDR2 from the germline V gene are SGDLS and YYNGEE. The CDR3 is 15 residues long. The protocol was immunoSEQ multiplex PCR, while the TCRdb copy is restricted to in-frame clones and leaves out a portion. Of roughly 120,000 clones in the sample, approximately 84% were seen once. The J gene is TRBJ2-2, the V gene TRBV9, with D perhaps matching TRBD2 (6 bases). The sequence came from an adult in good health. This material consisted of peripheral blood, taken on day 0 of AZD1222 vaccination. The DNA of the CDR3 is TGTGCCAGCAGCGTTGGTAGCGGGAACACCGGGGAGCTGTTTTTT. This gives the protein CASSVGSGNTGELFF.